Each of the 19 T cell receptor beta chains below was sequenced from the same sample in a study of blood T cell repertoires in COVID-19. Profiling relied on immunoSEQ multiplex PCR, and the TCRdb table lists in-frame clones only, not all of them. The table lists more than 200,000 clones, around nine tenths of them singletons. What was sequenced was PBMCs or T cells enriched from blood (not recorded which). The receptors derive from a woman aged 50 to 65 who had recovered from COVID-19.

J is TRBJ2-7 and V is TRBV18, with TRBD2 as a possible D gene (5 bases). CDR3 length equals 13 residues. The V gene lost 3 bases and the J gene lost 9 bases, with 15 bases spanning the gap. Germline V gene sequence: CDR1 KGHSH, CDR2 LQKENI. The CDR3 nucleotides are TGTGCCAGCTCACCCCTCGGGGAGAGCGGGCAGTACTTC. Translated, it gives CASSPLGESGQYF.

The V gene is TRBV5-1, the J gene TRBJ2-1, with D perhaps matching TRBD2 (6 bases). Trimming took off 3 bases at V and 5 bases at J, with 15 bases between the two ends. The germline V gene has CDR1 SGHRS and CDR2 YFSETQ. CDR3 size: 15 residues. CDR3 sequence (DNA): TGCGCCAGCAGCTCCTCCGGGAGACCGCACAATGAGCAGTTCTTC. Translated, it gives CASSSSGRPHNEQFF. The full variable domain, completed using reference TRBV5-1 and TRBJ2-1, is KAGVTQTPRYLIKTRGQQVTLSCSPISGHRSVSWYQQTPGQGLQFLFEYFSETQRNKGNFPGRFSGRQFSNSRSEMNVSTLELGDSALYLCASSSSGRPHNEQFFGPGTRLTVL.

The V call is TRBV5-1, the J call TRBJ2-7, with 10 bases matching TRBD1. The CDR3 runs to 14 residues. Trimming at V came to 0 bases and at J to 11 bases, leaving 8 bases not matched to a gene. Germline CDR1 SGHRS, CDR2 YFSETQ. Here the CDR3 reads CASSLGTGGSFEYF. The CDR3 DNA follows: TGCGCCAGCAGCTTGGGGACAGGGGGTTCGTTCGAGTACTTC.

CDR3: CASRPGQGISYEQYF. In nucleotides, the CDR3 is TGTGCCAGCAGACCGGGACAGGGGATTTCCTACGAGCAGTACTTC. This chain links TRBV2 with TRBJ2-7; TRBD1 matches 10 bases. Germline V gene data show CDR1 as SNHLY and CDR2 as FYNNEI. Trimming at V came to 6 bases and at J to 1 base, leaving 6 bases not matched to a gene. The CDR3 has 15 amino acids.

The V gene is TRBV2, the J gene TRBJ1-1, with a weak D call TRBD1 (5 bases). This CDR3 is 18 amino acids long. The V and J ends lost 4 bases and 0 bases respectively, with 21 bases between them. Germline V lookup: CDR1 SNHLY, CDR2 FYNNEI. In DNA, the CDR3 is TGTGCCAGCAGTGCCCACCTGGACATGCCGAGGATGAACACTGAAGCTTTCTTT. This sequence encodes CASSAHLDMPRMNTEAFF.

This clone was counted once. The rearrangement links TRBV7-2 to TRBJ1-5; 7 bases match TRBD1. The CDR3 has 15 amino acids. V lost 1 base and J lost 2; bases outside the gene matches: 2. From germline, CDR1 is SGHTA and CDR2 FQGNSA. CDR3 nucleotide sequence: TGTGCCAGCAGCTTAGTCAGGGGGGGCAATCAGCCCCAGCATTTT. Encoded protein: CASSLVRGGNQPQHF.

The V gene is TRBV3-1 (or the pseudogene TRBV3-2), the J gene TRBJ2-5; the match to TRBD2 covers 10 bases. V shed 7 bases and J 5 bases; nucleotides not matched to a gene: 7. Germline CDR1 reads LGHDT; CDR2 reads YNNKEL (reference sequence). The CDR3 covers 14 residues. CDR3 sequence: CASKQREGLETQYF. In DNA, the CDR3 is TGTGCCAGCAAACAGCGGGAGGGCCTCGAGACCCAGTACTTC.

This rearrangement joins TRBV18 to TRBJ1-3; TRBD1 might be the D (6 bases). The CDR3 length is 17 residues. CDR1 and CDR2 from the germline V gene are KGHSH and LQKENI. The V and J ends lost 3 bases and 0 bases respectively, with 15 bases between them. As DNA, the CDR3 is TGTGCCAGCTCACCCAGGACAGCCGAATCCTCTGGAAACACCATATATTTT. This sequence encodes CASSPRTAESSGNTIYF.

V gene TRBV7-9 combines with J gene TRBJ2-1; weak D call: TRBD2 (8 bases). The CDR3 totals 14 residues. CDR1 and CDR2 from the germline V gene are SEHNR and FQNEAQ (reference sequence). Trimming cost V 7 bases and J 8 bases, with 18 bases left between them. The CDR3 sequence is CASTGTGGGDEQFF. CDR3 in DNA: TGTGCCAGCACGGGTACGGGAGGGGGCGATGAGCAGTTCTTC.

V and J are TRBV28 and TRBJ2-7, with 9 bases aligning to TRBD1. Germline CDR1 reads MDHEN; CDR2 reads SYDVKM. Trimming at V came to 2 bases and at J to 2 bases, leaving 7 bases not matched to a gene. The CDR3 length is 16 residues. The CDR3 region is CASSLTQGTGTYEQYF. The DNA of the CDR3 is TGTGCCAGCAGTTTAACCCAGGGGACAGGGACCTACGAGCAGTACTTC.

The chain has TRBV24-1 and TRBJ2-2, with 11 bases lining up with TRBD2. V shed 7 bases, J shed 1 base, and the junction held 1 base outside the gene matches. Germline CDR1 and CDR2: KGHDR and SFDVKD. The CDR3 totals 15 residues. The CDR3 sequence is CATRGTSGNTGELFF. DNA for the CDR3: TGTGCCACCAGAGGGACTAGCGGGAACACCGGGGAGCTGTTTTTT.

The chain carries TRBV21-1 and TRBJ2-1; the table's D call, TRBD2, was not checked against the DNA. TRBV21-1 is an annotated pseudogene. The CDR3 covers 15 residues. The CDR3 is CASSIAYHPYNEQFF. In DNA, the CDR3 is TGTGCCAGCAGCATTGCCTATCATCCATACAATGAGCAGTTCTTC.

The CDR3 sequence is CASSPGTGFSSYEQYF. The CDR3 DNA sequence: TGTGCCAGCTCCCCCGGGACAGGTTTTAGCTCCTACGAGCAGTACTTC. The genes are TRBV18 and TRBJ2-7; the match to TRBD1 covers 8 bases. Trimming removed 6 bases from V and 0 bases from J; junction bases left unmatched: 10. Germline CDR1 is KGHSH and CDR2 is LQKENI. The CDR3 is 16 amino acids.

This clone has only one observation. The chain carries TRBV6-5 and TRBJ2-1; 12 nucleotides align to TRBD2. After removal of 7 bases from V and 8 bases from J, the junction contained 9 bases not matched to a gene. CDR3 length equals 15 residues. CDR1 and CDR2 (germline): MNHEY, SVGAGI. The CDR3 DNA reads TGTGCCAGCATTGGACTAGCGGGATTCGTAGATGAGCAGTTCTTC. Its translation: CASIGLAGFVDEQFF.

CDR3: CAISESSGQGGGYTF. In DNA form, the CDR3 reads TGTGCCATCAGTGAGTCTTCGGGACAGGGGGGCGGCTACACCTTC. This rearrangement joins TRBV10-3 to TRBJ1-2; 11 positions match TRBD1. The CDR3 covers 15 residues. After removal of 0 bases from V and 8 bases from J, the junction contained 5 bases not matched to a gene. CDR1 and CDR2 (germline): ENHRY, SYGVKD.

The chain employs TRBV9 and TRBJ2-7, with 7 positions matching TRBD1. The ends lost 2 bases at V and 7 bases at J; junction bases unmatched: 6. Germline CDR1 reads SGDLS; CDR2 reads YYNGEE. The CDR3 is 13 amino acids. Here the CDR3 reads CASSVLDRTEQYF. The CDR3 DNA sequence: TGTGCCAGCAGCGTCTTGGACAGGACGGAGCAGTACTTC.

Written as DNA, the CDR3 is TGTGCCAGCAGCCAAGATAGGGGACAACTGAACACTGAAGCTTTCTTT. Translation gives CASSQDRGQLNTEAFF. The chain is built from TRBV3-1 (or the pseudogene TRBV3-2) and TRBJ1-1; D might be TRBD1 (6 bases). Germline V gene data show CDR1 as LGHDT and CDR2 as YNNKEL (reference sequence). Trimming stripped 0 bases from V and 0 bases from J, with 11 bases between. CDR3 length: 16 amino acids.

V and J are TRBV18 and TRBJ2-7; 8 positions match TRBD1. V dropped 3 bases and J dropped 5; count of bases not matched to a gene: 6. Germline V gives CDR1 KGHSH, CDR2 LQKENI. CDR3 size: 14 residues. DNA for the CDR3: TGTGCCAGCTCACCCGGACAGGGCAGCGACGAGCAGTACTTC. Protein sequence: CASSPGQGSDEQYF.

This chain uses TRBV7-3 with TRBJ1-6; TRBD1 might be the D (5 bases). The CDR3 is made up of 15 amino acids. The germline CDR1 and CDR2 sequences are SGHTA and FQGTGA. The V and J ends lost 5 bases and 6 bases respectively, with 14 bases between them. The CDR3, as DNA: TGTGCCAGCAGCCCCCAGGCAGGGCCTAATTCACCCCTCCACTTT. Translated, it gives CASSPQAGPNSPLHF.